This paragraph reports one T cell receptor beta chain. Trimming shortened V by 1 base and J by 4 bases, and 10 bases separated the two germline ends. CDR1 and CDR2 (germline): SGHDN, FVKESK. This CDR3 is built from 14 residues. Libraries were prepared by immunoSEQ multiplex PCR; TCRdb keeps only in-frame clonotypes and omits some of them. The sample holds approximately 81,000 clones, 70% to 90% seen once. This entry is derived from a study of technical replicates of blood from several donors. The chain couples TRBV14 to TRBJ1-2; D might be TRBD1 (5 bases). The receptor was derived from a human donor in good health. Some clones in this sample may be carry-over from other donors' samples. The sequenced material came from PBMCs. CDR3 residues: CASSQAGDAYGYTF. The CDR3 coding sequence is TGTGCCAGCAGCCAAGCGGGGGATGCCTATGGCTACACCTTC.